This is a list of T cell receptor beta chains from one sample in a study of CD8 T cells in ankylosing spondylitis. TCRdb passed the 5' RACE reads through MiXCR, listing each CDR3 protein once. There are approximately 520,000 distinct CDR3 sequences in the sample; under 5.5% occur only once, and roughly 3.3% lies in the top ten. Material for sequencing was blood, either unsorted or a sorted T cell fraction (not recorded which). These receptors all stem from a male donor with ankylosing spondylitis. Each CDR3 is given with its conserved first and last residue. The D gene is left open where the match is weak. Clone size is given for some rows only: seen once, a few or many times, or a class if the clone is expanded.

j_call clone_size v_call d_call cdr3_nt cdr3_aa
TRBJ2-1 many TRBV29-1 - TGCAGCGTTGAGACGACTAGGAAAGACAATGAGCAGTTCTTC CSVETTRKDNEQFF
TRBJ1-2 many TRBV7-2 - TGTGCCAGCAGCTCCCTCCTCCGGTGGGGGGGCTACACCTTC CASSSLLRWGGYTF
TRBJ2-1 - TRBV12-5 - TGTGCTAGTGGTTTGGCAGTCAATGAGCAGTTCTTC CASGLAVNEQFF
TRBJ1-1 many TRBV29-1 - TGCAGCGTTGTGGGGTGGACTGAAGCTTTCTTT CSVVGWTEAFF
TRBJ1-6 many TRBV4-3 - TGCGCCAGCAGCCAGGGACGGAGCTCCTATAATTCACCCCTCCACTTT CASSQGRSSYNSPLHF
TRBJ2-7 many TRBV18 TRBD1 TGTGCCAGCTCCGGACAGGCCTACGAGCAGTACTTC CASSGQAYEQYF
TRBJ2-4 many TRBV29-1 TRBD1 TGCAGCGCTCGGGACAGGGAGAACTATAGCCAAAACATTCAGTACTTC CSARDRENYSQNIQYF
TRBJ1-5 - TRBV15 - TGTGCCACCAGCAGGGAGGGGGGGGATCAGCCCCAGCATTTT CATSREGGDQPQHF
TRBJ1-2 many TRBV7-9 - TGTGCCAGCAGCTTAGCGATCTATGGCTACACCTTC CASSLAIYGYTF
TRBJ1-1 many TRBV27 TRBD1 TGTGCCAGCAGCTACGGACAGGGCTCGGGGACTGAAGCTTTCTTT CASSYGQGSGTEAFF
TRBJ1-2 many TRBV4-2 TRBD1 TGTGCCAGCAGCCAAGATGGGGCGGGACAGAAGTATGGCTACACCTTC CASSQDGAGQKYGYTF
TRBJ2-7 many TRBV20-1 - TGCAGTGCTAAGGAGGGGGCCTCTCCATCCTACGAGCAGTACTTC CSAKEGASPSYEQYF
TRBJ1-3 few TRBV9 - TGTGCCAGCACAAGGGGAAGCTCTGGAAACACCATATATTTT CASTRGSSGNTIYF
TRBJ1-1 many TRBV29-1 - TGCAGCGTTGAGAGGGGAACGAACACTGAAGCTTTCTTT CSVERGTNTEAFF
TRBJ2-5 many TRBV20-1 - TGCAGTGCTAGATGGTTGGTGGGACAAGAGACCCAGTACTTC CSARWLVGQETQYF
TRBJ1-5 many TRBV7-2 TRBD1 TGTGCCAGCAGCTCGATGGACAGGAGTAATCAGCCCCAGCATTTT CASSSMDRSNQPQHF
TRBJ2-1 few TRBV6-1 - TGTGCCAGCAGTGAGGTGTATAGCTCCTACAATGAGCAGTTCTTC CASSEVYSSYNEQFF
TRBJ1-3 many TRBV10-3 - TGTGCCATCAGTGGGGCGGAATCTGGAAACACCATATATTTT CAISGAESGNTIYF
TRBJ2-7 many TRBV4-2 TRBD2 TGTGCCAGCAGCCAAGAAAAGGGACTAGCGTCACCCTACGAGCAGTACTTC CASSQEKGLASPYEQYF
TRBJ2-7 many TRBV7-2 - TGTGCCAGCAGCTTACGTGACAGCTACGAGCAGTACTTC CASSLRDSYEQYF
TRBJ1-2 few TRBV10-3 - TGTGCCATCAGGAAGGACTCCTCCACCTATGGCTACACCTTC CAIRKDSSTYGYTF
TRBJ1-4 many TRBV18 - TGTGCCAGCTCACCTGGGGCCGCGACGGGTGAAAAACTGTTTTTT CASSPGAATGEKLFF
TRBJ2-3 many TRBV7-3 - TGTGCCAGCAGCTTAACCTCCTCGCAGACGCAGTATTTT CASSLTSSQTQYF
TRBJ1-3 many TRBV20-1 TRBD1 TGCAGTGCGGGGACAGGGGATGGAAACACCATATATTTT CSAGTGDGNTIYF
TRBJ1-1 many TRBV7-9 TRBD1 TGTGCCAGCAGCTCCCTCCGGGACAGGGTGATTCCTTTCTTT CASSSLRDRVIPFF
TRBJ1-1 - TRBV4-3 - TGCGCCAGCAGCCAGGGAACACCGAACACTGAAGCTTTCTTT CASSQGTPNTEAFF
TRBJ2-1 many TRBV5-1 - TGCGCCAGCAGCTTGAGTTTGTTCGATGAGCAGTTCTTC CASSLSLFDEQFF
TRBJ1-5 many TRBV24-1 - TGTGCCACCAGTGATTTGTTGGGTCAGCCCCAGCATTTT CATSDLLGQPQHF
TRBJ1-4 many TRBV12-3/TRBV12-4 - TGTGCCAGCAGGATGGGGAAGACTAATGAAAAACTGTTTTTT CASRMGKTNEKLFF
TRBJ1-6 few TRBV6-1 TRBD1 TGTGCCAGCAGCAACCGAAGGACAGGGGGCGGGTCACCCCTCCACTTT CASSNRRTGGGSPLHF
TRBJ1-4 many TRBV28 TRBD1 TGTGCCAGCAGGGGGACAGGCCAAGACGAAAAACTGTTTTTT CASRGTGQDEKLFF
TRBJ2-6 few TRBV2 - TGTGCCAGCATTGGGGATGAAATGGGCGTCCTGACTTTC CASIGDEMGVLTF
TRBJ2-7 many TRBV18 TRBD1 TGTGCCAGCTCACTCCGGACAGGGGAGGCCGAGCAGTACTTC CASSLRTGEAEQYF
TRBJ2-7 - TRBV20-1 TRBD2 TGCAGTGCTCCGTTTAGAGCGGGAGGATTCTACGAGCAGTACTTC CSAPFRAGGFYEQYF
TRBJ2-1 many TRBV9 TRBD2 TGTGCCAGCAGCCCCGTAGCGGGATTAAGCAATGAGCAGTTCTTC CASSPVAGLSNEQFF
TRBJ2-3 - TRBV6-5 - TGTGCCAGCAGATTGACTTACACAGATACGCAGTATTTT CASRLTYTDTQYF
TRBJ1-1 many TRBV27 - TGTGCCAGCAGTTTCTCTCAGGGCGAATGGGACACTGAAGCTTTCTTT CASSFSQGEWDTEAFF
TRBJ1-2 - TRBV7-9 - TGTGCCAGCAGCTTAACCCAGGCGATAAGGGAAGTCTACACCTTC CASSLTQAIREVYTF
TRBJ1-1 many TRBV28 - TGTGCCCCGGGGGGGATGAACACTGAAGCTTTCTTT CAPGGMNTEAFF